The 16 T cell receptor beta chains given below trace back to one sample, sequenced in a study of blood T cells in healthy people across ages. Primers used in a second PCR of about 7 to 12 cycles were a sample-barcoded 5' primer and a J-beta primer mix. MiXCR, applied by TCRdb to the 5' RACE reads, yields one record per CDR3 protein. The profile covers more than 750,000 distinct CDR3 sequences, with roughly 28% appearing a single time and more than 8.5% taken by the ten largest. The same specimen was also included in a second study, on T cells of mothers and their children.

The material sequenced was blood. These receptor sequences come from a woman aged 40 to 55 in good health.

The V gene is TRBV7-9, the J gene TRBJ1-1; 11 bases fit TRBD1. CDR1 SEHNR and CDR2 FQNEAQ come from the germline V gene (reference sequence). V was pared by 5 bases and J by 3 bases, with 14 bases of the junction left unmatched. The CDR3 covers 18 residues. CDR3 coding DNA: TGTGCCAGCAGCCCACCCGGACAGGGGGCCATGAGAGACACTGAAGCTTTCTTT. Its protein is CASSPPGQGAMRDTEAFF.

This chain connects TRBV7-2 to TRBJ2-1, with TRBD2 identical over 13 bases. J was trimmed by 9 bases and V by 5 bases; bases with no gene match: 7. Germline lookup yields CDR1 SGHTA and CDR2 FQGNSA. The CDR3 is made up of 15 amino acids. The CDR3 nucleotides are TGTGCCAGCAGCGTACTAGCGGGGGGGTTCAGTGAGCAGTTCTTC. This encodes CASSVLAGGFSEQFF.

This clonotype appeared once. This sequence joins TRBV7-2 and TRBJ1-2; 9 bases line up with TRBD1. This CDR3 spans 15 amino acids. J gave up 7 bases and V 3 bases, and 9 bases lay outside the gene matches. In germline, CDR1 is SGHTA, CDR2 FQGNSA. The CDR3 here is CASSLSGTGFSGYTF. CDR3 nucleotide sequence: TGTGCCAGCAGCTTGTCCGGGACAGGGTTTAGTGGCTACACCTTC.

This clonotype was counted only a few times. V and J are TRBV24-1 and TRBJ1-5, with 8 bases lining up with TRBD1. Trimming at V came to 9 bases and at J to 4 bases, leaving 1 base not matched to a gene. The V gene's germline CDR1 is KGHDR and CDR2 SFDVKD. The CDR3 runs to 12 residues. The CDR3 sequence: CATGTGNQPQHF. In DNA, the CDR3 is TGTGCCACCGGGACAGGTAATCAGCCCCAGCATTTT.

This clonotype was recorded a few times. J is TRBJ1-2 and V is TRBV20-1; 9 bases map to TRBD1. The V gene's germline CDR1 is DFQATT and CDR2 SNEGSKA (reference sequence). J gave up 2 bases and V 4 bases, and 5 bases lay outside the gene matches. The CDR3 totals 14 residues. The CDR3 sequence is CSAKGGTGNYGYTF. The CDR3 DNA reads TGCAGTGCTAAAGGAGGGACAGGGAACTATGGCTACACCTTC.

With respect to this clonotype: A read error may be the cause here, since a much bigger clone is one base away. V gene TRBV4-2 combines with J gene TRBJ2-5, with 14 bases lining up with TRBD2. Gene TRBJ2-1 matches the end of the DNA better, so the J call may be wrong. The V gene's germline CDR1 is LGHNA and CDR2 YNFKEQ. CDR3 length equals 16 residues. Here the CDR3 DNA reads TGTGCCAGCAGCGGCGGACTAGCGGGGGGACAAGAGACCCAGTTCTTC. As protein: CASSGGLAGGQETQFF.

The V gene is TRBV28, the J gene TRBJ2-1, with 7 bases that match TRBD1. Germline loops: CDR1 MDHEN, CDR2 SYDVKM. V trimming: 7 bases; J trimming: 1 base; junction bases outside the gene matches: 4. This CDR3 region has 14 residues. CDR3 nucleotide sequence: TGTGCCAGCATACGACAGGGTTCCTACAATGAGCAGTTCTTC. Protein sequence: CASIRQGSYNEQFF. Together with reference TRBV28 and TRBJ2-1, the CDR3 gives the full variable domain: DVKVTQSSRYLVKRTGEKVFLECVQDMDHENMFWYRQDPGLGLRLIYFSYDVKMKEKGDIPEGYSVSREKKERFSLILESASTNQTSMYLCASIRQGSYNEQFFGPGTRLTVL.

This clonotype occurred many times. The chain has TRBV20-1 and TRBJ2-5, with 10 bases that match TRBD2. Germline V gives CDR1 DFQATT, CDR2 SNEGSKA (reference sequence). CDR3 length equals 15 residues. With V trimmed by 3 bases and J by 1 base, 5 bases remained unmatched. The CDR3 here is CSASRSGGAQETQYF. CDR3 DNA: TGCAGTGCTAGTCGAAGCGGGGGGGCCCAAGAGACCCAGTACTTC.

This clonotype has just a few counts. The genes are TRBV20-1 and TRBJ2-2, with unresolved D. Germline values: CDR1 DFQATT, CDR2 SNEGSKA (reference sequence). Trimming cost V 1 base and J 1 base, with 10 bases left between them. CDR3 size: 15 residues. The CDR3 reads CSARAPGLNTGELFF. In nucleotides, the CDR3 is TGCAGTGCTAGAGCCCCGGGTTTGAACACCGGGGAGCTGTTTTTT.

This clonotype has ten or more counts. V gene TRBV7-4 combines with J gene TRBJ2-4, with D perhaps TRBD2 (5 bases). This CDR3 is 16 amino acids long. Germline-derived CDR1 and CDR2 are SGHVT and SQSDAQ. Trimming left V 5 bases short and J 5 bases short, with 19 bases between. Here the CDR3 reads CASSLYRGRVENIQYF. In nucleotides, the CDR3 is TGTGCCAGCAGCCTCTATCGAGGGAGAGTTGAAAACATTCAGTACTTC.

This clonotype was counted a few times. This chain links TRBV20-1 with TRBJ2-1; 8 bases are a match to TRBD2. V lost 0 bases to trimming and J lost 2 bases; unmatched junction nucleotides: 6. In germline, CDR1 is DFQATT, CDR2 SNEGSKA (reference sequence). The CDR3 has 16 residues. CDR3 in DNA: TGCAGTGCTAGAGAACCACTAGCGGCGACCTACAATGAGCAGTTCTTC. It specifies CSAREPLAATYNEQFF.

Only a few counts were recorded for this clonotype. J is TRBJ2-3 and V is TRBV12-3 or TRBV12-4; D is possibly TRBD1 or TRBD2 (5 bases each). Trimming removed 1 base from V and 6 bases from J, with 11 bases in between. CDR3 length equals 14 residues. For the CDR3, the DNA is TGTGCCAGCAGTTTAGACGGGGCCGCGGATACGCAGTATTTT. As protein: CASSLDGAADTQYF.

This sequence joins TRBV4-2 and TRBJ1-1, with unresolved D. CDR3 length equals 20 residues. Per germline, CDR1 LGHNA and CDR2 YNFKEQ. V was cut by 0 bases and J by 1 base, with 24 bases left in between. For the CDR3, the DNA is TGTGCCAGCAGCCAAGATAGAAGGGCTAACCCGGGCCGACCGAACACTGAAGCTTTCTTT. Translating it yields CASSQDRRANPGRPNTEAFF.

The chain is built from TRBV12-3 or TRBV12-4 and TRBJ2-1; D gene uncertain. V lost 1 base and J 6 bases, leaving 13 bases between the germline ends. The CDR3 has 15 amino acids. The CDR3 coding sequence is TGTGCCAGCAGTTTAGACTCCGCCTTTAGCAATGAGCAGTTCTTC. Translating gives CASSLDSAFSNEQFF.

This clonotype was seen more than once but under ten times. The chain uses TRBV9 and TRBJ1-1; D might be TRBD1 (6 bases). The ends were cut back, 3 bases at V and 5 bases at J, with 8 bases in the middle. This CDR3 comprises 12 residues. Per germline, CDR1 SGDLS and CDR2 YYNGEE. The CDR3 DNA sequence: TGTGCCAGCAGCGCGCAGGGGACTGAAGCTTTCTTT. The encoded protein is CASSAQGTEAFF.

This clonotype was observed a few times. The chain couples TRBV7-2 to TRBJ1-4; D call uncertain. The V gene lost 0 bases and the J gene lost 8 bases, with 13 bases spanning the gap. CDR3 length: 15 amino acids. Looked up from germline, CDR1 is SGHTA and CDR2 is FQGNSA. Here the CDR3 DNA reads TGTGCCAGCAGCTTAGCACACTCCTCCCTAGAAAAACTGTTTTTT. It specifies CASSLAHSSLEKLFF.